These 4 T cell receptor beta chains were sequenced from one sample in a study of blood T cell repertoires in COVID-19. Sequencing was performed with immunoSEQ multiplex PCR; in TCRdb, only in-frame clones are kept and a portion is missing. The sample yields 130,000 to 150,000 clones, 85% to 90% seen once. The sample consisted of peripheral blood. These receptors originate from a human donor in a cohort sampled during active COVID-19.

J is TRBJ1-6 and V is TRBV15; D gene ambiguous. CDR3 length equals 15 residues. Trimming stripped 2 bases from V and 6 bases from J, with 11 bases between. Germline V gene sequence: CDR1 LNHNV, CDR2 YYDKDF (reference sequence). The CDR3 DNA is TGTGCCACCAGCAGAACACAGCTCCTTAATTCACCCCTCCACTTT. Translation: CATSRTQLLNSPLHF.

This rearrangement joins TRBV7-2 to TRBJ1-6, with 7 positions matching TRBD1. Germline V lookup: CDR1 SGHTA, CDR2 FQGNSA. Trimming cost V 5 bases and J 10 bases; bases outside gene matches: 11. The CDR3 contains 15 residues. For the CDR3, the DNA is TGTGCCAGCAGCCCCCGACAGGGTCTAGGGTCACCCCTCCACTTT. This sequence encodes CASSPRQGLGSPLHF.

The chain uses TRBV5-1 and TRBJ2-2; TRBD2 agrees at 7 bases. The CDR3 covers 17 residues. V shed 3 bases and J 2 bases; nucleotides not matched to a gene: 10. The V gene's germline CDR1 is SGHRS and CDR2 YFSETQ. The DNA for the CDR3 is TGCGCCAGCAGCTCGGCCGCGACTAGCAGTAACACCGGGGAGCTGTTTTTT. This sequence encodes CASSSAATSSNTGELFF.

The chain couples TRBV19 to TRBJ2-7, with TRBD2 identical over 12 bases. The CDR3 runs 15 residues. The V and J ends lost 5 bases and 0 bases, in that order; junction bases with no gene match: 2. Germline CDR1 and CDR2: LNHDA and SQIVND (reference sequence). Here the CDR3 reads CASSPLAGGSYEQYF. DNA of the CDR3: TGTGCCAGTAGTCCACTAGCGGGAGGCTCCTACGAGCAGTACTTC.